This TCR beta chain was sequenced for a study of blood T cell repertoires in COVID-19. The germline V gene has CDR1 SGHRS and CDR2 YFSETQ. The CDR3 totals 17 residues. Trimming pared 4 bases from V and 3 bases from J, leaving 20 bases between. TCRdb keeps only in-frame clones here, not all; method: immunoSEQ multiplex PCR. Of approximately 290,000 clones listed, 80% to 90% were seen once; the top ten hold 4% to 4.5%. Sequenced sample: PBMCs or T cells enriched from blood (not recorded which). The rearrangement joins TRBV5-1 to TRBJ1-3; D perhaps matches TRBD1 (5 bases). The TCR was taken from a woman aged 25 to 39 who had recovered from COVID-19. The CDR3 spells CASSPKNGAVGGNTIYF. The CDR3 DNA reads as TGCGCCAGCAGCCCAAAAAATGGGGCCGTGGGTGGAAACACCATATATTTT.